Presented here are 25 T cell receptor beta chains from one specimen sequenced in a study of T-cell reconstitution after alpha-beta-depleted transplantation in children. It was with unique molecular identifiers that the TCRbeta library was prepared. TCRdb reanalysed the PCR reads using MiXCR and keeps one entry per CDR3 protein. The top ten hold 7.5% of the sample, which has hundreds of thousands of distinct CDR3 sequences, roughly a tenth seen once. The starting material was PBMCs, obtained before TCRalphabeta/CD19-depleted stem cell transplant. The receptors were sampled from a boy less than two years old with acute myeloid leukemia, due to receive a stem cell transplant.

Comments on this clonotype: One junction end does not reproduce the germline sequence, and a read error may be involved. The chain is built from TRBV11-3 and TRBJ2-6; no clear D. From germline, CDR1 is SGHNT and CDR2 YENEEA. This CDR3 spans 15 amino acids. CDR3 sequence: CTSSVASSGANVLTF. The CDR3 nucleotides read TGTACCAGCAGCGTAGCCTCCTCTGGGGCCAACGTCCTGACTTTC.

CDR3 amino acids: CASSKDGGHYEQYF. The CDR3, as DNA: TGTGCCAGCAGCAAAGACGGGGGGCACTACGAGCAGTACTTC. The genes are TRBV28 and TRBJ2-7; tentatively, D is TRBD2 (7 bases). Germline CDR1 and CDR2: MDHEN and SYDVKM. The CDR3 has 14 amino acids. Trimming cost V 6 bases and J 3 bases, with 15 bases left between them.

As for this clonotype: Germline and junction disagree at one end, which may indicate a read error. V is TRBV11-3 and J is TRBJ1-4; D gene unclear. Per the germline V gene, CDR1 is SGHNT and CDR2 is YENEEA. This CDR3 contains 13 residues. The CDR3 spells CVSRWRTNEKLFF. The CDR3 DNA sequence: TGTGTCAGCAGGTGGAGGACTAATGAAAAACTGTTTTTT.

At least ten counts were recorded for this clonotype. CDR3 coding DNA: TGTGCCAGCAGGGGGGTGAACACCGGGGAGCTGTTTTTT. It specifies CASRGVNTGELFF. The chain recombines TRBV19 with TRBJ2-2; possibly TRBD1 for D (7 bases). V was pared by 9 bases and J by 1 base, with 9 bases between. Germline V gene data show CDR1 as LNHDA and CDR2 as SQIVND (reference sequence). The CDR3 extends over 13 amino acids.

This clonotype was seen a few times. The CDR3 region has the DNA TGCAGTGCTAGTCACCGGGACAGGGATTATCAGCCCCAGCATTTT. Protein product: CSASHRDRDYQPQHF. The V gene is TRBV20-1, the J gene TRBJ1-5; 9 nucleotides agree with TRBD1. The CDR3 totals 15 residues. Germline CDR1 and CDR2: DFQATT and SNEGSKA (reference sequence). Trimming removed 3 bases from V and 5 bases from J; junction bases left unmatched: 8.

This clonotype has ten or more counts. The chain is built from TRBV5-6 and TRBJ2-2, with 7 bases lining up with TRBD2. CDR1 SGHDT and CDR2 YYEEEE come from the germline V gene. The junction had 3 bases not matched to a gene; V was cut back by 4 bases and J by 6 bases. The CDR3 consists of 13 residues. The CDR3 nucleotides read TGTGCCAGCAGCCGACTAGCCCCCGGGGAGCTGTTTTTT. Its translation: CASSRLAPGELFF.

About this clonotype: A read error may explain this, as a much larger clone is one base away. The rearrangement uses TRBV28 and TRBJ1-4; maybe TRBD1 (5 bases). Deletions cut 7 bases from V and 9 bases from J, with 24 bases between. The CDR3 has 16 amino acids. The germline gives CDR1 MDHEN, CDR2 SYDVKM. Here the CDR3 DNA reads TGTGCCAGCACCAAAAGGCTACGGGGGATTGATCAAAAACTGTTTTTT. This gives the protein CASTKRLRGIDQKLFF.

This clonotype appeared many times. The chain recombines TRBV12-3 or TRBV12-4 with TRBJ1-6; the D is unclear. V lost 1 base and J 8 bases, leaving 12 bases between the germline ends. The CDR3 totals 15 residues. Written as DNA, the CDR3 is TGTGCCAGCAGTTTAGGTGCGGGTTGGGATTCACCCCTCCACTTT. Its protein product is CASSLGAGWDSPLHF.

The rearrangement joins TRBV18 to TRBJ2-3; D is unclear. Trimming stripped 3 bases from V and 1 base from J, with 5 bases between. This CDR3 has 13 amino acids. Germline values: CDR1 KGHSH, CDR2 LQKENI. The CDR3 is CASSPRRTDTQYF. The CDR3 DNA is TGTGCCAGCTCACCCCGACGCACAGATACGCAGTATTTT.

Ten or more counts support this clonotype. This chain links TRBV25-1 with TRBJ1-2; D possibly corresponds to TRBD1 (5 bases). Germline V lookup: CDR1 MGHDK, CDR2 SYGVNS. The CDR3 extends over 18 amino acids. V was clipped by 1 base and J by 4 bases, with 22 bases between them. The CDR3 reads CASSELGGVTGNGYGYTF. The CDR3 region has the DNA TGTGCCAGCAGTGAATTGGGGGGGGTGACGGGAAACGGCTATGGCTACACCTTC.

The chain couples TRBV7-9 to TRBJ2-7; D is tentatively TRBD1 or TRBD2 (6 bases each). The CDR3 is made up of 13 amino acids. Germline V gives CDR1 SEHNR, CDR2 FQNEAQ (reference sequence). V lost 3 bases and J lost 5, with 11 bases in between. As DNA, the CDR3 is TGTGCCAGCAGCTTTGAGGGGGGCAACGAGCAGTACTTC. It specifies CASSFEGGNEQYF.

This CDR3 is CASSGTTGGTDTQYF. The CDR3 nucleotides read TGTGCCAGCAGCGGGACCACTGGGGGCACAGATACGCAGTATTTT. This chain links TRBV7-2 with TRBJ2-3; D is possibly TRBD1 or TRBD2 (5 bases each). The V gene lost 5 bases and the J gene lost 1 base, with 13 bases spanning the gap. CDR1 is SGHTA and CDR2 is FQGNSA in the germline V gene. CDR3 length: 15 residues. The full variable domain, completed using reference TRBV7-2 and TRBJ2-3, is GAGVSQSPSNKVTEKGKDVELRCDPISGHTALYWYRQSLGQGLEFLIYFQGNSAPDKSGLPSDRFSAERTGGSVSTLTIQRTQQEDSAVYLCASSGTTGGTDTQYFGPGTRLTVL.

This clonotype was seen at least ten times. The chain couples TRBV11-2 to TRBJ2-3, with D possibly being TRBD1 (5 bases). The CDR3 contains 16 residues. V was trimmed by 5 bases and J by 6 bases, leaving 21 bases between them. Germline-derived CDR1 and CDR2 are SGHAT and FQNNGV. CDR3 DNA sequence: TGTGCCAGCAGCCGACCCTCGACAGCCAGGATGGATACGCAGTATTTT. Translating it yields CASSRPSTARMDTQYF.

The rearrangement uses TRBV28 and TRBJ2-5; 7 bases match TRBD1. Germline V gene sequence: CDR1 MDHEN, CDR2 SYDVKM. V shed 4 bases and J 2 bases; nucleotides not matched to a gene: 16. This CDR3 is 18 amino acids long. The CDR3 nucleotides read TGTGCCAGCAGTTATGAACCTACGGACAGGTTCTCTCAAGAGACCCAGTACTTC. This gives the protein CASSYEPTDRFSQETQYF. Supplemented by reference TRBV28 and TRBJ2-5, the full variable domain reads DVKVTQSSRYLVKRTGEKVFLECVQDMDHENMFWYRQDPGLGLRLIYFSYDVKMKEKGDIPEGYSVSREKKERFSLILESASTNQTSMYLCASSYEPTDRFSQETQYFGPGTRLLVL.

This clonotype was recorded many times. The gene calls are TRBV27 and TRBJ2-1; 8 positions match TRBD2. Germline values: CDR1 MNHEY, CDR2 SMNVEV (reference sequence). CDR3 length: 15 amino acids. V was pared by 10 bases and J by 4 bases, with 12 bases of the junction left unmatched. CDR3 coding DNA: TGTGCCACCTCCGCAGCGGGAGTAGGTTACAATGAGCAGTTCTTC. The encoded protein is CATSAAGVGYNEQFF.

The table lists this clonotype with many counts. CDR3 nucleotides: TGTGCCACCAGCAGAGTGCGAAGTAATCAGCCCCAGCATTTT. It is translated as CATSRVRSNQPQHF. The gene calls are TRBV15 and TRBJ1-5; D not certain. V was shortened by 1 base and J by 4 bases, with 8 bases between the two germline ends. The CDR3 covers 14 residues. The V gene's germline CDR1 is LNHNV and CDR2 YYDKDF (reference sequence).

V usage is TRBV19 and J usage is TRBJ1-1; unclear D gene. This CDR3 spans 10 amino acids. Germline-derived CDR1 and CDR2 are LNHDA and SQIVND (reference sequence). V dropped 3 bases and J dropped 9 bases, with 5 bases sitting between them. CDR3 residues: CASSMGKAFF. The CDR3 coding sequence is TGTGCCAGTAGTATGGGCAAAGCTTTCTTT.

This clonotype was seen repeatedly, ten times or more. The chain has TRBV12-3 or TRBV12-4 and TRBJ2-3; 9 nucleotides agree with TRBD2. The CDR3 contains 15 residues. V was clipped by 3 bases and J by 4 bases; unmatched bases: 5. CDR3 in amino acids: CASSLRTSEADTQYF. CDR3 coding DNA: TGTGCCAGCAGTTTGAGGACTAGCGAGGCAGATACGCAGTATTTT.

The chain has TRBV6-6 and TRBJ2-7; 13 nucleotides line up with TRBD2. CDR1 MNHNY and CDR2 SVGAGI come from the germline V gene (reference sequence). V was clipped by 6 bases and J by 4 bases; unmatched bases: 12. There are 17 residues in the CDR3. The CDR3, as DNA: TGTGCCAGCAGCCTACTAGCGGGAGGGCCTTTCGTATACGAGCAGTACTTC. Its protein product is CASSLLAGGPFVYEQYF.

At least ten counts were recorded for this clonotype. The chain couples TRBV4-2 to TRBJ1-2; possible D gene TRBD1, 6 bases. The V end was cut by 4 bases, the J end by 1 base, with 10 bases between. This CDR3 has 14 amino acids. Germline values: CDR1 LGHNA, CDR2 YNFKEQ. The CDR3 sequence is CASSLLGGNYGYTF. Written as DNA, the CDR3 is TGTGCCAGCAGCCTCCTAGGGGGTAACTATGGCTACACCTTC.

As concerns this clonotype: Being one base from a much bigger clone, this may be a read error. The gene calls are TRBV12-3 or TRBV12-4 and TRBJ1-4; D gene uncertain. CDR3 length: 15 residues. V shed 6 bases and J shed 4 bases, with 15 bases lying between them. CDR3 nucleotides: TGTGCCAGCAGGGCGGACGGATTGCATAATGAAAAACTGTTTTTT. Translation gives CASRADGLHNEKLFF.

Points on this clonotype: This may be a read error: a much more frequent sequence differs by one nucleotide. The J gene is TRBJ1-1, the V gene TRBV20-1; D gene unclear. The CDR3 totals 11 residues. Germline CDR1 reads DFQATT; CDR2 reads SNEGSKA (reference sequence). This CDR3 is CSAREGTQAFF. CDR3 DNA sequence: TGCAGTGCTAGAGAGGGCACTCAAGCTTTCTTT.

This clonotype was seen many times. Here the CDR3 reads CASSVESSGGQETQYF. For the CDR3, the DNA is TGTGCCAGCAGCGTAGAGTCTAGCGGGGGCCAAGAGACCCAGTACTTC. The V call is TRBV9, the J call TRBJ2-5; 10 bases line up with TRBD2. The CDR3 runs to 16 residues. J was trimmed by 1 base and V by 0 bases; bases with no gene match: 3. Germline CDR1 and CDR2: SGDLS and YYNGEE.

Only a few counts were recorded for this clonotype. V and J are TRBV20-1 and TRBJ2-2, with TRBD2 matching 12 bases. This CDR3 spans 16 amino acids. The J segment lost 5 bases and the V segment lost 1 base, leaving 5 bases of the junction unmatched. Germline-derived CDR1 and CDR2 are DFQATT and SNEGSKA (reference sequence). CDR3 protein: CSARAASGRGTGELFF. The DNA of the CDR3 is TGCAGTGCTAGAGCGGCTAGCGGGAGGGGTACCGGGGAGCTGTTTTTT.

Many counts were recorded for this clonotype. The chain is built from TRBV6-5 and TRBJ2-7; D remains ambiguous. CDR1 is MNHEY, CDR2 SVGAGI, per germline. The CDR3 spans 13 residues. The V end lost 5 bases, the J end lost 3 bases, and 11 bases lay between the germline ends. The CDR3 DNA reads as TGTGCCAGCAGTCGCTCAGGCAGCTACGAGCAGTACTTC. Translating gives CASSRSGSYEQYF.